The sequence of this T cell receptor beta chain was determined in a study of siplizumab effects on memory and regulatory T cells. Study-wide points: There was no confirmation of the suppressive function of proliferating Tregs from siplizumab cultures. Many proliferating CD4+ or CD8+ clones remained unclassified. Roughly 80-95% of them could not be assigned either a naive or a memory phenotype.

Here immunoSEQ multiplex PCR was the method, and the copy in TCRdb shows in-frame clones only, minus some. The data contain tens of thousands of clones, roughly 94% of them singletons. The CDR3 runs 11 residues. Per the germline V gene, CDR1 is SNHLY and CDR2 is FYNNEI. V lost 10 bases and J 1 base, leaving 7 bases between the germline ends. Notes on this clone: What it recognizes is unknown.

The sequencing input was non-Treg CD4+ T cells sorted from blood. The receptor was isolated from a human donor in good health. The J gene is TRBJ2-5, the V gene TRBV2; D remains ambiguous. CDR3 sequence (DNA): TGTGCCAACAACGCCCAAGAGACCCAGTACTTC. Translation gives CANNAQETQYF.